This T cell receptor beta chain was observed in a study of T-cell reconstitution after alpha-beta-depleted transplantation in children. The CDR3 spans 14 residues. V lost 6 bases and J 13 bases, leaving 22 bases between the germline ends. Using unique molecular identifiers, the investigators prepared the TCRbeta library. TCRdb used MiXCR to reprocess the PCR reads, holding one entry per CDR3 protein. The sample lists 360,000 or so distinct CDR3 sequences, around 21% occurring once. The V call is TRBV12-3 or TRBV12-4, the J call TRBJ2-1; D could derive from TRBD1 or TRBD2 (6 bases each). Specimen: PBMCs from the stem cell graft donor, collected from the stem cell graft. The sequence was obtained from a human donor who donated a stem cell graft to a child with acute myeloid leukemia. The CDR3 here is CASSPISGASPQFF. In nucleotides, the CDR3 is TGTGCCAGCAGCCCTATTTCGGGGGCTAGCCCTCAGTTCTTC.